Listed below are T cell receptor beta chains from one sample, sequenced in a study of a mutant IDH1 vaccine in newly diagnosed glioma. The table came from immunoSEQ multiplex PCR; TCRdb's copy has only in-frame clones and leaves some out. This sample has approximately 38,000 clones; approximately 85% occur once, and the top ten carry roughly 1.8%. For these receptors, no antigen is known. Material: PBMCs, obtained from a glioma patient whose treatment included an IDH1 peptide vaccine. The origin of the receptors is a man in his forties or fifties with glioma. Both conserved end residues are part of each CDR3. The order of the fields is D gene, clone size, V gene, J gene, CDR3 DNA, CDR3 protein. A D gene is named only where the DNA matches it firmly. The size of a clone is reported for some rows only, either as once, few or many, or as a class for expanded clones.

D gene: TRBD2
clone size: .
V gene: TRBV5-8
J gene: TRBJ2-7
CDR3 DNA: TGTGCCAGCAGCTTCGGTTTCGGGGCGGGAGGGTACGAGCAGTACTTC
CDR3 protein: CASSFGFGAGGYEQYF

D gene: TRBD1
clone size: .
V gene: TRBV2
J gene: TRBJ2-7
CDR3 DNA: TGTGCCAGCAGTGGGACAGGGGCGTACGAGCAGTACTTC
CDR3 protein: CASSGTGAYEQYF

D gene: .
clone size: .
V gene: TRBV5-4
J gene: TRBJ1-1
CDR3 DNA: TGTGCCAGCAGCAATCCCGGGACCAGGGGCACTGAAGCTTTCTTT
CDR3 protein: CASSNPGTRGTEAFF

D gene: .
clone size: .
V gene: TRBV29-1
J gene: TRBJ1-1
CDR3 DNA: TGCAGCGCCGGAACGAACACTGAAGCTTTCTTT
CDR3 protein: CSAGTNTEAFF

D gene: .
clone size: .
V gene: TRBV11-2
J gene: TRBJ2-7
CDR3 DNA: TGTGCCAGCAGCCTATACGCCAGTACAGGGAACAGGGACTTC
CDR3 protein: CASSLYASTGNRDF

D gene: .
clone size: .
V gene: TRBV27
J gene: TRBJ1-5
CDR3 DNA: TGTGCCAGCAGTTTTCGGACACCGAATCAGGGCCAGCATTTT
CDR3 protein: CASSFRTPNQGQHF

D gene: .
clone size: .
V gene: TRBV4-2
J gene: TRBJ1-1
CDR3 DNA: TGTGCCAGCAGCCTTACAGGAGTCTTTTCTGAAGCTTTCTTT
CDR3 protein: CASSLTGVFSEAFF

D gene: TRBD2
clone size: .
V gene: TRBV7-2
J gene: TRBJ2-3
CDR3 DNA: TGTGCCAGCAGCTCGGAGCTTGGGACTAGCGGGCAGTATTTT
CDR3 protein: CASSSELGTSGQYF

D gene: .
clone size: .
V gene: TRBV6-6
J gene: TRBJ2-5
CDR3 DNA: TGTGCCAGCAGTTACTCTCCGAGGGAGGAGGGGACCCAGTACTTC
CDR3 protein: CASSYSPREEGTQYF

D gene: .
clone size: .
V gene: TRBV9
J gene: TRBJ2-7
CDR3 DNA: TGTGCCAGCAGCGCCGGGGACGACTCCTACGAGCAGTACTTC
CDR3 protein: CASSAGDDSYEQYF

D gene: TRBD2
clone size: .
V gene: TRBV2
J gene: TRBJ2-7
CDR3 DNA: TGTGCCAGCACCGCGGGAGGTGCCTACGAGCAGTACTTC
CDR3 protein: CASTAGGAYEQYF

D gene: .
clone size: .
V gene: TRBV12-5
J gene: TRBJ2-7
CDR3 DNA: TGTGCTAGTGGTTTGACAGGGAGATCCGAGCAGTACTTC
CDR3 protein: CASGLTGRSEQYF

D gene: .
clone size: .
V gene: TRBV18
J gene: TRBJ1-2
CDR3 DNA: TGTGCCAGCTCACCAGACAGAATAAACTATGGCTACACCTTC
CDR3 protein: CASSPDRINYGYTF

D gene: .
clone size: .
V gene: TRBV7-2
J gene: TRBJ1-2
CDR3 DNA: TGTGCCAGCAGCTTTGCCGGGACGGGGAGCTATGGCTACACCTTC
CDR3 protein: CASSFAGTGSYGYTF

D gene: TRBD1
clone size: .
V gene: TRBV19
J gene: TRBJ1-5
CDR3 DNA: TGTGCCAGTAGTATAGATACCCTCTCAGGGGGCGGGGGTCAGCCCCAGCATTTT
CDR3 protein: CASSIDTLSGGGGQPQHF

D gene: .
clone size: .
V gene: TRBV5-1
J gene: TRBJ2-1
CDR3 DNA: TGCGCCAGCAGCTTAACCGGGAACTACAATGAGCAGTTCTTC
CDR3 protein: CASSLTGNYNEQFF

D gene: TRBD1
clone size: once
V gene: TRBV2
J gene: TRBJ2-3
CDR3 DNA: TGTGCCAGCAGGAGGACAGGGACGTCCCCCACAGATACGCAGTATTTT
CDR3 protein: CASRRTGTSPTDTQYF

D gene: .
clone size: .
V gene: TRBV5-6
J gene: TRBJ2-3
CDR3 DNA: TGTGCCAGCAGCTTTGGGCAGTTCACAGATACGCAGTATTTT
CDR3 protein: CASSFGQFTDTQYF

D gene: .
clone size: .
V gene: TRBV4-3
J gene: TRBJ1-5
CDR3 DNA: TGCGCCAGCAGCCAAGAGGGGAGAAATCAGCCCCAGCATTTT
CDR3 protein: CASSQEGRNQPQHF

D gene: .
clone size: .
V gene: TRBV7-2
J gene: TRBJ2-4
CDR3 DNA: TGTGCCAGCAGCTTAGCGGGGGGAGGCTCGAAAGCTTTC
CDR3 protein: CASSLAGGGSKAF

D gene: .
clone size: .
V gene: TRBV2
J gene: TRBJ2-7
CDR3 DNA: TGTGCCAGCAGTGAACAGGGGTCCGCCTACGAGCAGTACTTC
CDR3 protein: CASSEQGSAYEQYF

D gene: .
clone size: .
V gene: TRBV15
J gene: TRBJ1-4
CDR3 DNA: TGTGCCACCAGCAGAGGTGGGGGGTTGGGTAATGAAAAACTGTTTTTT
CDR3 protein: CATSRGGGLGNEKLFF

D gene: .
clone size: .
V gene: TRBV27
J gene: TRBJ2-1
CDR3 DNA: TGTGCCAGCATACCACCGGGGGGCGCCTCCTACAATGAGCAGTTCTTC
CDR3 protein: CASIPPGGASYNEQFF

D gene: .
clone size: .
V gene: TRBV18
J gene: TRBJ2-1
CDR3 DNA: TGTGCCAGCTCACCACCGACAGCTTACAATGAGCAGTTCTTC
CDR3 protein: CASSPPTAYNEQFF

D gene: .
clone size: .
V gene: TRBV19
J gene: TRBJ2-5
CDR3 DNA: TGTGCCAGTACCCCTCGGGACGTCGGCGGGCTTGAGACCCAGTACTTC
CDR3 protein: CASTPRDVGGLETQYF

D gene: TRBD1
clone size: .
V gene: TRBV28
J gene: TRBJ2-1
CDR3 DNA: TGTGCCAGCAGCCCGGACAGGGGTATTTACAATGAGCAGTTCTTC
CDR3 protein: CASSPDRGIYNEQFF

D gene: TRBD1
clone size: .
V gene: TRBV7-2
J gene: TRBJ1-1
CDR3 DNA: TGTGCCAGCAGCCCACCGGGACAGGTGGCTGAAGCTTTCTTT
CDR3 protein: CASSPPGQVAEAFF

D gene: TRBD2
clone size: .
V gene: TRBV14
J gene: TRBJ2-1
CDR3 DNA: TGTGCCAGCAGACAAACTAGCGGGATTGAGCAGTTCTTC
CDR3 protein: CASRQTSGIEQFF

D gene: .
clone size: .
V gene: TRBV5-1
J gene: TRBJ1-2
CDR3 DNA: TGCGCCAGCAGCTTGTCCGGCCACTATAACTATGGCTACACCTTC
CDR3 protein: CASSLSGHYNYGYTF

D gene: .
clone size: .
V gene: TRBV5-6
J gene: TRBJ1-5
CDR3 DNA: TGTGCCAGCAGCTTGGGGGGGTACGGGACACCAACCTTTCAGCCCCAGCATTTT
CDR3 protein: CASSLGGYGTPTFQPQHF

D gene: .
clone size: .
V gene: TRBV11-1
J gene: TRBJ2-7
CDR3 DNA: TGTGCCAGCAGCTCCAGGGACGAGCAGTACTTC
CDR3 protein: CASSSRDEQYF

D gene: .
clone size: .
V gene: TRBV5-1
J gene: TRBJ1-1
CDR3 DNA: TGCGCCAGCAGCTTGAGGGCAGGGGCTATGAACACTGAAGCTTTCTTT
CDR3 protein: CASSLRAGAMNTEAFF

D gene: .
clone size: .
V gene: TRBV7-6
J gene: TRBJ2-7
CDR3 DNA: TGTGCCAGCAGCGGGGCCGGGACACTCTACGAGCAGTACTTC
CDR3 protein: CASSGAGTLYEQYF

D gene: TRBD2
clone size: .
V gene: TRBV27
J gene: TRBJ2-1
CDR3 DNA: TGCGCCTCGGGAGGGGGACTAGCACCGTACAATGAGCAGTTCTTC
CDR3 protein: CASGGGLAPYNEQFF